The subject of this entry is one T cell receptor (beta chain). Its antigen is not identified. This specimen comes from a study of T cell repertoires in cytomegalovirus infection. Study-wide background: Public TCR beta signatures indicated both CMV infection and matching HLA type.

The study, taken as a whole, reports: Frequencies of public TCR beta families were cumulated, and this identified carriers of CMV plus the relevant HLA. HLA-C-restricted CMV clonotypes gave the most frequent clonotype in two of eight donors.

From the reads, TCRdb called clonotypes with MiXCR, one entry per CDR3 protein. The sample shows more than 650,000 distinct CDR3 sequences, 35% of them seen only once. Material for sequencing was PBMCs. This sequence originates from a human donor in good health (CMV status not recorded). Some clones in this sample may be carry-over from other donors' samples.

The CDR3 DNA reads TGTGCCAGCAGGCGAGGACTGAGTAACTATGGCTACACCTTC. It yields the protein CASRRGLSNYGYTF. The V and J genes are TRBV12-3 or TRBV12-4 and TRBJ1-2; no reliable D call. The CDR3 contains 14 residues. The ends were cut back, 6 bases at V and 1 base at J, with 12 bases in the middle.